These 9 T cell receptor beta chains were all obtained from the same sample, sequenced in a study of T cell repertoires in cytomegalovirus infection. TCRdb analysed the reads with MiXCR anew, one entry per CDR3 protein. Of approximately 310,000 distinct CDR3 sequences listed, approximately 25% are singletons. No antigen has been identified for these receptors. The sequencing here drew on cultured PBMCs, taken from culture after CMV antigen stimulation. These receptors were taken from a human donor in good health (CMV status not recorded). Some clones in this sample may be carry-over from other donors' samples.

The chain links TRBV24-1 to TRBJ2-3, with 9 bases identical to TRBD1. The CDR3 extends over 16 amino acids. In germline, CDR1 is KGHDR, CDR2 SFDVKD. J lost 3 bases, V lost 4 bases, and 7 bases had no gene match. CDR3 loop: CATSEPGQGLTDTQYF. The CDR3 DNA is TGTGCCACCAGTGAACCAGGACAGGGGTTAACAGATACGCAGTATTTT.

The rearrangement uses TRBV28 and TRBJ1-2; D call uncertain. The CDR3 extends over 14 amino acids. V dropped 3 bases and J dropped 3 bases, with 11 bases sitting between them. Per the germline V gene, CDR1 is MDHEN and CDR2 is SYDVKM. Here the CDR3 reads CASSLGWEYYGYTF. The CDR3 region has the DNA TGTGCCAGCAGTTTGGGATGGGAATACTATGGCTACACCTTC.

The chain has TRBV6-2 or TRBV6-3 and TRBJ2-7; D remains ambiguous. The germline CDR1 and CDR2 sequences are MNHEY and SVGEGT. With 8 bases removed from V and 3 bases from J, the gap between germline ends came to 8 bases. The CDR3 totals 11 residues. CDR3: CASGTYYEQYV. The CDR3 region has the DNA TGTGCCAGCGGCACTTACTACGAGCAGTACGTC.

The chain combines TRBV4-1 with TRBJ2-1; D remains ambiguous. This CDR3 has 16 amino acids. Germline CDR1 and CDR2: MGHRA and YSYEKL. V lost 3 bases to trimming and J lost 0 bases, with 12 bases between them. The CDR3 coding sequence is TGCGCCAGCAGCCAGTTCATGGCCTACTCCTACAATGAGCAGTTCTTC. Residues: CASSQFMAYSYNEQFF.

This clonotype appeared a few times. The V call is TRBV7-9, the J call TRBJ2-5, with D possibly TRBD1 on 5 matching bases. The CDR3 is 18 amino acids. V shed 4 bases and J shed 1 base, with 22 bases lying between them. CDR1 is SEHNR, CDR2 FQNEAQ, per germline (reference sequence). DNA for the CDR3: TGTGCCAGCAGCTCCACTTGGGGCCGAGACGGCATCCAAGAGACCCAGTACTTC. Protein product: CASSSTWGRDGIQETQYF. The full variable domain, with the rest looked up from reference TRBV7-9 and TRBJ2-5, is DTGVSQNPRHKITKRGQNVTFRCDPISEHNRLYWYRQTLGQGPEFLTYFQNEAQLEKSRLLSDRFSAERPKGSFSTLEIQRTEQGDSAMYLCASSSTWGRDGIQETQYFGPGTRLLVL.

The chain joins TRBV12-3 or TRBV12-4 to TRBJ1-1; 7 bases are shared with TRBD1. J lost 4 bases, V lost 7 bases, and 15 bases had no gene match. The CDR3 runs to 16 residues. The CDR3 nucleotides read TGTGCCAGCAATCTGGGACAGTTCGAGGTGGGCACTGAAGCTTTCTTT. This gives the protein CASNLGQFEVGTEAFF.

This chain uses TRBV14 with TRBJ2-7; a possible D gene is TRBD2 (6 bases). This CDR3 is 14 amino acids long. With 3 bases removed from V and 5 bases from J, the gap between germline ends came to 14 bases. CDR1 and CDR2 from the germline V gene are SGHDN and FVKESK. The CDR3 coding sequence is TGTGCCAGCAGCCAGTACGGGAGTTTGAACGAGCAGTACGTC. This gives the protein CASSQYGSLNEQYV.

This clonotype was picked up a small number of times. The V and J genes are TRBV6-5 and TRBJ1-1, with 8 bases that match TRBD1. V was clipped by 0 bases and J by 2 bases; unmatched bases: 5. Germline CDR1 MNHEY, CDR2 SVGAGI. The CDR3 runs to 16 residues. The CDR3 region is CASSYSSRGQNTEAFF. In nucleotides, the CDR3 is TGTGCCAGCAGTTACTCGAGCAGGGGGCAAAACACTGAAGCTTTCTTT.

The chain is built from TRBV6-2 or TRBV6-3 and TRBJ2-7, with 10 bases aligning to TRBD1. Germline V gene data show CDR1 as MNHEY and CDR2 as SVGEGT. V trimming: 6 bases; J trimming: 0 bases; junction bases outside the gene matches: 5. This CDR3 spans 15 amino acids. CDR3 in DNA: TGTGCCAGCAGCCGGACAGGGGGGAGCTCCTACGAGCAGTACTTC. Protein sequence: CASSRTGGSSYEQYF.